This record looks at one T cell receptor beta chain sequence and its context. As yet, its antigen is unknown. These data come from a study of regulatory T cells in long-lasting Graves disease. Sample time point: newly diagnosed GD, antithyroid drugs for less than 3 months. After RNA was extracted from PBMCs, the TCR library was made from it. The authors built TCR beta libraries using iRepertoire HTBI primers and Arm-PCR of CDR3 regions. A single record per CDR3 protein comes from TCRdb applying MiXCR to the multiplex PCR reads. The sample contains 550,000 to 600,000 distinct CDR3 sequences, about 16% of which appear only once. The trim removed 3 bases at V and 4 bases at J, leaving 8 bases unmatched. Germline CDR1 SGHRS, CDR2 YFSETQ. This CDR3 has 16 residues. Broader study findings: Persistent Graves' patients possessed reduced TCR diversity relative to recently diagnosed ones.

The same sample was also studied in work on T cells in Graves' hyperthyroidism and ophthalmopathy.

The V and J genes are TRBV5-1 and TRBJ2-3; 10 bases fit TRBD2. This clonotype was obtained from a young man with Graves disease. Sample: peripheral blood mononuclear cells (PBMCs), taken at new diagnosis, from a patient treated with antithyroid drugs. The CDR3 DNA is TGCGCCAGCAGCTCTGGCCCTAGCGGGAGTGCAGATACGCAGTATTTT. It translates to CASSSGPSGSADTQYF.